This TCR beta chain came from a study of human T cells and chemical hapten exposure. TCRdb independently ran MiXCR on the RACE reads; one entry per CDR3 protein. The sample has just over 350,000 distinct CDR3 sequences, under 6.5% seen once. Time point noted: patch test 2, 6 weeks after DPC sensitization. The sample's treatment: therapeutic diphenylcyclopropenone sensitization with weekly scalp DPC. This clonotype has more than one count but fewer than ten. Germline V gene lookup returns CDR1 MNHEY and CDR2 SMNVEV (reference sequence). Trimming at V came to 5 bases and at J to 3 bases, leaving 18 bases not matched to a gene. The CDR3 spans 19 residues.

The TCR comes from a young woman with alopecia areata. Some clones in this sample may be carry-over from other donors' samples. Sequences were derived from whole blood, sampled in connection with sensitization to the hapten diphenylcyclopropenone (DPC). The chain employs TRBV27 and TRBJ1-4, with 7 bases fitting TRBD1. The CDR3 loop reads CASSPLLGDRAKANEKLFF. The CDR3 nucleotides are TGTGCCAGCAGTCCCCTTTTGGGCGACAGGGCGAAGGCTAATGAAAAACTGTTTTTT.